One TCR beta chain is described in this entry. Its antigen is still unknown. These data come from a study of diagnostic markers for celiac disease (dated by TCRdb to about 2020). Sequenced using an Illumina MiSeq. TCRdb reprocessed the reads and assigns one entry to each CDR3 protein sequence, leaving out DNA. The table for this sample lists about 7,500 distinct CDR3 sequences. The ten largest clones take up less than 7.5% of the sample. The germline V gene (reference sequence) provides CDR1 SEHNR and CDR2 FQNEAQ. Including cysteine and phenylalanine, the CDR3 has 15 amino acids. The DNA is not on file.

The receptor was derived from a human donor. This table probably holds off-target reads from a library built for another chain. The rearrangement joined TRBV7-9 to TRBJ1-1. What was sequenced was either unsorted cells or a sorted T cell fraction (not recorded which). The CDR3 reads as follows: CASSLAAGGPKEAFF. The variable domain in full, with residues beyond the CDR3 obtained from the reference TRBV7-9 and TRBJ1-1 genes, is DTGVSQNPRHKITKRGQNVTFRCDPISEHNRLYWYRQTLGQGPEFLTYFQNEAQLEKSRLLSDRFSAERPKGSFSTLEIQRTEQGDSAMYLCASSLAAGGPKEAFFGQGTRLTVV.